The T cell receptor (beta chain) described here comes from a study of OX40 agonist ivuxolimab in advanced cancers. About the research overall: Every 2 weeks, patients got intravenous ivuxolimab at one of six dose levels (0.01-10 mg/kg). A history of anti-PD-1, anti-PD-L1 or anti-CTLA-4 therapy was acceptable, and approximately 40% had some.

With respect to this clone: Its specificity is unknown.

Study conclusions and caveats: Several nonresponders also turned out to have low normalized T-cell clonal expansion.

Generated by immunoSEQ multiplex PCR, the TCRdb table keeps only in-frame clones and is missing some. Among over 50,000 clones, less than 85% were seen once, and the ten largest hold around 0.52%. The CDR3 length is 20 residues. With 3 bases clipped from V and 5 bases from J, the junction kept 24 bases outside the gene matches. Germline CDR1 MNHEY, CDR2 SMNVEV (reference sequence). It was autoimmune disease history or systemic immunosuppression that excluded patients. The rearrangement uses TRBV27 and TRBJ1-1; 7 nucleotides match TRBD1. The origin of this receptor is an adult with an advanced solid tumor such as melanoma, head and neck, liver or kidney cancer. This sample comprised CD4+ or CD8+ T cells sorted from blood, obtained in a trial of the OX40 agonist ivuxolimab. For the CDR3, the DNA is TGTGCCAGCAGTTTCTCTTCATTTCGCCGGGACAGCGTTTTGAGGACTGAAGCTTTCTTT. Protein sequence: CASSFSSFRRDSVLRTEAFF.